Listed below are T cell receptor beta chains from one sample, sequenced in a study of blood T cell repertoires in COVID-19. The data were produced by immunoSEQ multiplex PCR, yet TCRdb's version contains in-frame clones alone and is incomplete. The profile shows approximately 88,000 clones, 78% of them singletons. Sequencing was performed on peripheral blood. The receptors originated from an older man with COVID-19, enrolled during active disease. Each CDR3 is given with its conserved first and last residue. A D gene is named only where the DNA matches it firmly. Clone size appears in some rows only: once, few, many, or a class for an expanded clone.

>TRBV5-5|TRBJ2-3|-|TRBD1
TGTGCCAGCAGCGACGGGACAGGGGGCTTCACAGATACGCAGTATTTT
CASSDGTGGFTDTQYF
>TRBV4-1|TRBJ2-1|-|-
TGCGCCAGCAGCCTTTCGGGACACGGCTCCTACAATGAGCAGTTCTTC
CASSLSGHGSYNEQFF
>TRBV9|TRBJ2-1|few|TRBD2
TGTGCCAGCAGCAACCTAGCGGGGCTGGACAATGAGCAGTTCTTC
CASSNLAGLDNEQFF
>TRBV6-5|TRBJ2-2|-|-
TGTGCCAGCAACCCTCGCGGGACCGGGGAGCTGTTTTTT
CASNPRGTGELFF
>TRBV7-2|TRBJ2-3|-|TRBD2
TGTGCCAGCAGCTTAGTACTAGCGGGACACACAGATACGCAGTATTTT
CASSLVLAGHTDTQYF
>TRBV6-1|TRBJ1-5|-|-
TGTGCCAGCAGTGAAGGGGCAGGCTATAGCAATCAGCCCCAGCATTTT
CASSEGAGYSNQPQHF
>TRBV18|TRBJ2-2|-|-
TGTGCCAGCTCACCGGCAGGGCACGGGGAGCTGTTTTTT
CASSPAGHGELFF
>TRBV4-1|TRBJ2-1|-|TRBD2
TGCGCCAGCAGCCAAGACGATCGGGGGGGCCGAGGCAATGAGCAGTTCTTC
CASSQDDRGGRGNEQFF
>TRBV6-5|TRBJ1-6|-|-
TGTGCCAGCAGTACCCGAGGCAAGGATAATTCACCCCTCCACTTT
CASSTRGKDNSPLHF
>TRBV7-6|TRBJ2-3|-|TRBD2
TGTGCCAGCAGCTTAGGTCTAGCGGGAGGTGCTAGCACAGATACGCAGTATTTT
CASSLGLAGGASTDTQYF
>TRBV6-1|TRBJ2-7|few|-
TGTGCCAGCAGTGAATTGAACAGGGCCGCCTACGAGCAGTACTTC
CASSELNRAAYEQYF
>TRBV7-6|TRBJ2-7|-|-
TGTGCCAGCAGCTTAGCCGAGCAATACTACGAGCAGTACTTC
CASSLAEQYYEQYF
>TRBV18|TRBJ2-5|-|TRBD1
TGTGCCAGCTCACCTTGGGACAGTAATAGTGAGACCCAGTACTTC
CASSPWDSNSETQYF
>TRBV7-3|TRBJ1-1|-|-
TGTGCCAGCAAGGACAGACAGAACACTGAAGCTTTCTTT
CASKDRQNTEAFF
>TRBV5-1|TRBJ2-3|-|-
TGCGCCAGCAGTCTGCGTAGGGGGGGCGCAGGCACAGATACGCAGTATTTT
CASSLRRGGAGTDTQYF
>TRBV19|TRBJ2-1|-|-
TGTGCCAGTATGGAGGGAGTTACCTACAATGAGCAGTTCTTC
CASMEGVTYNEQFF
>TRBV5-4|TRBJ2-1|-|TRBD2
TGTGCCAGCAGCTTGTGGACTAGCGGGAACAATGAGCAGTTCTTC
CASSLWTSGNNEQFF
>TRBV28|TRBJ1-2|-|TRBD1
TGTGCCACACGGTGGACAGGGAATGGCTTCGGTGGCTACACCTTC
CATRWTGNGFGGYTF
>TRBV30|TRBJ1-2|-|-
TGTGCCTGGAGTGTCCAGGGAAGGAATGGCTACACCTTC
CAWSVQGRNGYTF
>TRBV6-5|TRBJ1-1|-|-
TGTGCCATCCGACAGGAGAACACTGAAGCTTTCTTT
CAIRQENTEAFF